This T cell receptor beta chain was sequenced during a study of T cells after yellow fever vaccination. Notes on this clonotype: Its antigen remains unknown.

Study-wide results and caveats: It was a weaker secondary response, yet one that peaked faster, at day 5 versus 15. Abundant bulk-population clonotypes could contaminate the FACS-sorted repertoires. Primary-vaccination clones mostly resurfaced post-booster (around 95% CD4, approximately 89% CD8). Overall, a small share of clonotypes was seen in both CD4 and CD8 compartments.

Using its own MiXCR run on the 5' RACE reads, TCRdb lists one record per CDR3 protein. The sample contains roughly 350,000 distinct CDR3 sequences, roughly 4% of which appear only once. The source of this sequence is a young man who received the YFV17D yellow fever vaccine. Here the sequenced sample was PBMCs, taken 5 days after the yellow fever booster vaccination.

CDR3 region: CSARRFTNGYTF. The CDR3 region has the DNA TGCAGTGCTAGAAGATTTACTAATGGCTACACCTTC. This sequence joins TRBV20-1 and TRBJ1-2; D is unresolved. Trimming took 2 bases from V and 6 from J, leaving 10 bases between them. The CDR3 extends over 12 amino acids. The germline V gene encodes CDR1 DFQATT and CDR2 SNEGSKA (reference sequence).